This T cell receptor (beta chain) is from a study of blood T cell repertoires in COVID-19. Study summary: Nucleic acid was either cDNA or gDNA, and it came from T cells, B-cell-depleted T cells, or PBMCs.

With 3 bases removed from V and 7 bases from J, the gap between germline ends came to 18 bases. CDR3 length equals 15 residues. CDR1 LNHDA and CDR2 SQIVND come from the germline V gene (reference sequence). Methods used by the authors: The authors estimated nucleated cell counts from reference gene primer amplification. TCRdb's copy holds only in-frame clones and misses some; the assay was immunoSEQ multiplex PCR. That table furnishes V, J and clone size, whereas the DNA furnished D and trimming. The sample lists roughly 170,000 clones, about 84% occurring once. Ages ranged from about 18 to 89 years, with residence in 24 US areas.

Source material: PBMCs or T cells enriched from blood (not recorded which). The TCR was taken from a middle-aged woman with acute COVID-19. The rearrangement uses TRBV19 and TRBJ1-2, with D tentatively TRBD1 (5 bases). In DNA, the CDR3 is TGTGCCAGTAGTATCTCGACAGTCCTTACGGGTGGCTACACCTTC. This encodes CASSISTVLTGGYTF.